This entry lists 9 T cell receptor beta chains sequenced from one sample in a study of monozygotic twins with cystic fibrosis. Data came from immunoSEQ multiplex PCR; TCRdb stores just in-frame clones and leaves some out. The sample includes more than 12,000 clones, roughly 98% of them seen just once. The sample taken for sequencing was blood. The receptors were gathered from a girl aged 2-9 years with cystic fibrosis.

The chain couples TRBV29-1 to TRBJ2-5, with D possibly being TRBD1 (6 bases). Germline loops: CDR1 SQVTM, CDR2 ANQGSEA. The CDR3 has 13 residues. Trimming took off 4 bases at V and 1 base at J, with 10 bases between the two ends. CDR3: CSVGQDSQETQYF. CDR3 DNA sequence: TGCAGCGTTGGCCAGGACAGCCAAGAGACCCAGTACTTC.

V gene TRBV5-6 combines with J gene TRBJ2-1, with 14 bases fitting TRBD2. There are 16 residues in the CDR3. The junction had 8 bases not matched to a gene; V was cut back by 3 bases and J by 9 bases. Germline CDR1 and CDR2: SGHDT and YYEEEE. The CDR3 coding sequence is TGTGCCAGCAGCTCGGGACTAGCGGGAGAGGAGGGTGAGCAGTTCTTC. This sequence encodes CASSSGLAGEEGEQFF.

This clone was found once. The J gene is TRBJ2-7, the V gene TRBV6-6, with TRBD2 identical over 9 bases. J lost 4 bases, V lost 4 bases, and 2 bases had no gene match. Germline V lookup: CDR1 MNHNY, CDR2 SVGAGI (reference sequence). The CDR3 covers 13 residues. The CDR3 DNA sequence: TGTGCCAGCAGTTCTAGCGGGACTTACGAGCAGTACTTC. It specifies CASSSSGTYEQYF.

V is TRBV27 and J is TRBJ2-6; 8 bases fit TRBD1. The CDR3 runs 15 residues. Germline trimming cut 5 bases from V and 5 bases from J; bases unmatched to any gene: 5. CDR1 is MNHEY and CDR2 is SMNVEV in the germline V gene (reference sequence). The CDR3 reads CASSPGQGWANVLTF. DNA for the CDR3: TGTGCCAGCAGTCCCGGACAGGGATGGGCCAACGTCCTGACTTTC.

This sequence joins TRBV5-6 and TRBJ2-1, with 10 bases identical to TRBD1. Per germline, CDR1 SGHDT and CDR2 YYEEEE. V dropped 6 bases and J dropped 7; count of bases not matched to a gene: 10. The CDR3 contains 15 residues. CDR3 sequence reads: CASNTPGQGPNEQFF. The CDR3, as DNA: TGTGCCAGCAACACACCGGGACAGGGGCCTAATGAGCAGTTCTTC. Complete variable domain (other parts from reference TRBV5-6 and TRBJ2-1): DAGVTQSPTHLIKTRGQQVTLRCSPKSGHDTVSWYQQALGQGPQFIFQYYEEEERQRGNFPDRFSGHQFPNYSSELNVNALLLGDSALYLCASNTPGQGPNEQFFGPGTRLTVL.

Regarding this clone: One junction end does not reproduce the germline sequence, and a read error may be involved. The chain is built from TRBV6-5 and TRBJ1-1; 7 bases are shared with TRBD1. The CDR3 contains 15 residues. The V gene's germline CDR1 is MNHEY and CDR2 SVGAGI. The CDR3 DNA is TGTGCCAGCAATTACAGGGGCAGGATGAACACTGAAGCTTTCTTT. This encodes CASNYRGRMNTEAFF.

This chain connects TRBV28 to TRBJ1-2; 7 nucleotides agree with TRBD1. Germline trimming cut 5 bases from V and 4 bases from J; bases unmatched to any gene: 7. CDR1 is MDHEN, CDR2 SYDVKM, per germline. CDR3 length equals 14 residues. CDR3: CASSLTGSGYGYTF. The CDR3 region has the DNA TGTGCCAGCAGTCTGACAGGGAGCGGCTATGGCTACACCTTC.

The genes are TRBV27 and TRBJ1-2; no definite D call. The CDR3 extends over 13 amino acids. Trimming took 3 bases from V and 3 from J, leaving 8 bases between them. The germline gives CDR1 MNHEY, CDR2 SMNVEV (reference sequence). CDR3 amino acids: CASSFGPDYGYTF. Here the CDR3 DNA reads TGTGCCAGCAGTTTTGGGCCTGACTATGGCTACACCTTC.

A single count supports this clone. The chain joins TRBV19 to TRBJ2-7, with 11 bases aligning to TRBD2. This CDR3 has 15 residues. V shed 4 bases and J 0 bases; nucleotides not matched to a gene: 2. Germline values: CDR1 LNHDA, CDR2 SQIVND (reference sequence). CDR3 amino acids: CASSTTSGSSYEQYF. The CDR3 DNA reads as TGTGCCAGTAGTACCACTAGCGGGAGCTCCTACGAGCAGTACTTC.